This entry features one TCR beta chain sequence. This PCR relied on a set of 60 Vbeta primers and 13 Jbeta primers. Sequenced by immunoSEQ multiplex PCR; TCRdb stores in-frame clones only, minus some. The data contain 150,000 to 200,000 clones, 81% of them singletons. The CDR3 consists of 17 residues. Germline V CDR1 and CDR2: SGHRS, YFSETQ. The ends lost 6 bases at V and 0 bases at J; junction bases unmatched: 10. This entry is derived from a study of cytomegalovirus exposure and HLA in healthy donors. The clonotype was recovered from a young man in good health and CMV-seronegative. Sequencing was done on a sample of PBMCs. This chain links TRBV5-1 with TRBJ2-3; 10 positions match TRBD2. The CDR3 DNA reads TGCGCCAGCATCCCGGGACTAGCGTTGACTAGCACAGATACGCAGTATTTT. It codes for CASIPGLALTSTDTQYF.